This T cell receptor (beta chain) was sequenced for a study of PD-L1 blockade in urothelial cancer. Looking at the study overall: Atezolizumab (1,200 mg intravenously every 3 weeks) began in about 2014 for patients. A median blood sample held approximately 150,000 T cells and about 83,000 unique TCRs. Study-level findings and limits: Below-median blood TCR clonality before treatment forecast better survival.

J gave up 2 bases and V 2 bases, and 7 bases lay outside the gene matches. Germline lookup yields CDR1 SGDLS and CDR2 YYNGEE. The CDR3 runs to 16 residues. Each PCR reaction had synthetic TCR analog templates spiked into it. Produced via immunoSEQ multiplex PCR; TCRdb's table is partial and in-frame only. Of around 82,000 clones in the sample, less than 90% were seen once. To note about this clone: Its antigen is currently unknown.

Time point in this sample: pretreatment peripheral blood. The source of this sequence is a man aged 60 to 75 with urothelial cancer. V is TRBV9 and J is TRBJ2-1; 7 positions match TRBD1. The specimen comprised PBMCs, sampled around atezolizumab (anti-PD-L1) treatment. CDR3 nucleotides: TGTGCCAGCAGCGTGGTACAGGGGACCCCCTACAATGAGCAGTTCTTC. It is translated as CASSVVQGTPYNEQFF.